A selection of T cell receptor beta chains follows, all from one sample in a study of CD8 T cells in ankylosing spondylitis. Using its own MiXCR run on the 5' RACE reads, TCRdb lists one record per CDR3 protein. The data contain 250,000 or so distinct CDR3 sequences, approximately 10% of them singletons. The material sequenced was blood, either unsorted or a sorted T cell fraction (not recorded which). These receptors were collected from a male donor with ankylosing spondylitis or in good health (not recorded which). Each CDR3 is given without its conserved first and last residue. The order of the fields is V gene, J gene, CDR3 protein.

V: TRBV6-5
J: TRBJ2-2
CDR3: ASSYGAYRGRDTGELF

V: TRBV20-1
J: TRBJ2-7
CDR3: SASGSSYEQY

V: TRBV5-1
J: TRBJ2-3
CDR3: ASSWDPPGTDTQY

V: TRBV7-8
J: TRBJ2-7
CDR3: ASSLVQGAAEQY

V: TRBV20-1
J: TRBJ1-1
CDR3: SAGGQQGLTEAF

V: TRBV5-6
J: TRBJ2-2
CDR3: ASSQQRYAGELF

V: TRBV23-1
J: TRBJ2-2
CDR3: AIIRVRTSGICTGELF

V: TRBV29-1
J: TRBJ2-2
CDR3: SVERQGNTGELF

V: TRBV7-2
J: TRBJ2-5
CDR3: ASSLHGAGETQY

V: TRBV27
J: TRBJ2-7
CDR3: ASSRDPIEQY

V: TRBV4-1
J: TRBJ1-5
CDR3: ASSQVSGNQPQH

V: TRBV12-3/TRBV12-4
J: TRBJ1-1
CDR3: ASSGIVNTEAF